Following are 9 T cell receptor beta chains from one sample sequenced in a study of T cell changes during pregnancy in multiple sclerosis. The table came from immunoSEQ multiplex PCR; TCRdb's copy has only in-frame clones and leaves some out. The sample holds about 60,000 clones, more than 85% seen once. The source material was peripheral blood, sampled in the first trimester of pregnancy. The receptors come from a female donor with multiple sclerosis, enrolled in a pregnancy study.

The table lists this clone with a few counts. The V call is TRBV7-9, the J call TRBJ1-1; D call uncertain. This CDR3 is built from 15 residues. Trimming stripped 3 bases from V and 8 bases from J, with 19 bases between. Germline V CDR1 and CDR2: SEHNR, FQNEAQ (reference sequence). The CDR3 loop is CASSLDRGSGREAFF. The CDR3 nucleotides read TGTGCCAGCAGCTTGGATCGGGGTTCTGGGAGGGAAGCTTTCTTT.

This clone has just one count. V gene TRBV9 combines with J gene TRBJ2-7; TRBD1 aligns across 7 bases. V lost 6 bases, J lost 5 bases, and 11 bases stayed unmatched. This CDR3 comprises 14 residues. Germline CDR1 is SGDLS and CDR2 is YYNGEE. CDR3 sequence reads: CASNRQGVSNEQYF. The CDR3 nucleotides are TGTGCCAGCAATCGACAGGGTGTAAGTAACGAGCAGTACTTC.

V and J are TRBV11-3 and TRBJ2-1, with 8 bases aligning to TRBD2. The V segment lost 1 base and the J segment 6 bases; nucleotides outside the gene matches: 5. The CDR3 is 15 amino acids. In germline, CDR1 is SGHNT, CDR2 YENEEA. The CDR3 loop is CASSLGGLAFNEQFF. CDR3 nucleotide sequence: TGTGCCAGCAGCTTAGGTGGACTAGCTTTCAATGAGCAGTTCTTC.

In this sample, this clone turned up a few times. The chain combines TRBV27 with TRBJ1-1; perhaps TRBD1 as D (5 bases). Trimming cost V 1 base and J 1 base, with 10 bases left between them. Germline CDR1 and CDR2: MNHEY and SMNVEV (reference sequence). The CDR3 has 15 amino acids. In DNA form, the CDR3 reads TGTGCCAGCAGTTTATTCGGGCAGGGGAACACTGAAGCTTTCTTT. The encoded protein is CASSLFGQGNTEAFF.

The chain is built from TRBV9 and TRBJ2-5; D is unclear. The CDR3 contains 12 residues. V was shortened by 4 bases and J by 5 bases, with 9 bases between the two germline ends. CDR1 is SGDLS, CDR2 YYNGEE, per germline. The CDR3 region is CASSPGWETQYF. DNA of the CDR3: TGTGCCAGCAGCCCCGGGTGGGAGACCCAGTACTTC.

The chain combines TRBV7-2 with TRBJ1-1; TRBD1 aligns across 10 bases. CDR3 size: 14 residues. The V and J ends lost 5 bases and 4 bases, in that order; junction bases with no gene match: 4. Per the germline V gene, CDR1 is SGHTA and CDR2 is FQGNSA. This CDR3 is CASSRDRGRTEAFF. The CDR3 DNA reads TGTGCCAGCAGCAGAGACAGGGGGCGCACTGAAGCTTTCTTT.

V and J are TRBV6-1 and TRBJ1-2; 10 bases agree with TRBD1. After removal of 7 bases from V and 4 bases from J, the junction contained 9 bases not matched to a gene. This CDR3 contains 15 residues. CDR1 is MNHNS and CDR2 is SASEGT in the germline V gene. In DNA, the CDR3 is TGTGCCAGCAACACCGGGACAGGGGAGGCCTATGGCTACACCTTC. The encoded protein is CASNTGTGEAYGYTF.

The rearrangement joins TRBV19 to TRBJ1-2; TRBD1 is a possible D gene (6 bases). V lost 6 bases to trimming and J lost 4 bases, with 12 bases between them. This CDR3 has 13 residues. The germline gives CDR1 LNHDA, CDR2 SQIVND (reference sequence). The CDR3 protein is CASRPGGPYGYTF. CDR3 sequence (DNA): TGTGCCAGTAGGCCGGGGGGCCCCTATGGCTACACCTTC.

CDR3 sequence (DNA): TGTGCCAGCAGGTCGGTGGAGACCCAGTACTTC. Its protein product is CASRSVETQYF. V is TRBV6-5 and J is TRBJ2-5, with unresolved D. CDR1 is MNHEY, CDR2 SVGAGI, per germline. V shed 6 bases and J shed 5 bases, with 7 bases lying between them. This CDR3 has 11 amino acids.